The T cell receptor (beta chain) under discussion was sequenced for a study of monozygotic twins with inflammatory bowel disease. On this clonotype: Its specificity is not known.

Germline V lookup: CDR1 DFQATT, CDR2 SNEGSKA (reference sequence). This CDR3 contains 16 residues. Study conclusions and caveats: On the inverse Simpson index, IBD patients scored lower for TCRbeta diversity than healthy co-twins. Extra variability in the repertoires of patients may have come from differing immunosuppressive treatments. Repertoire likeness was no different across concordant and discordant twins, perhaps owing to restricted power.

TCRdb reprocessed the 5' RACE reads and reports one entry per CDR3 protein, with no DNA. The sample totals more than 300,000 distinct CDR3 sequences; its top ten clones hold around 2.6%. The chain employs TRBV20-1 and TRBJ2-3; checking the TCRdb D call of TRBD2 is not possible without DNA. Sample: blood. The sequence derives from a human donor with ulcerative colitis or Crohn's disease, or a healthy co-twin of an affected twin (not recorded which). The CDR3: CSATRELAGRTDTQYF.